These T cell receptor beta chains were read from a single sample in a study of T cell responses to AZD1222 COVID-19 vaccine. Method: immunoSEQ multiplex PCR; TCRdb's copy keeps in-frame clones and lacks some. The sample has fewer than 150,000 clones; roughly 90% are singletons. The input for sequencing was peripheral blood, taken on day 0 of AZD1222 vaccination. The receptors derive from an adult in good health. Each CDR3 is given with its conserved first and last residue. A D gene is named only where the DNA matches it firmly. Some rows have no size entry. The others give once, few or many, or a class for an expanded clone.

cdr3_length: 14; clone_size: NA; j_call: TRBJ2-7; v_call: TRBV19; d_call: TRBD2; cdr3_nt: TGTGCCAGTAGTGCCGGGGGGAAGAGGTACGAGCAGTACTTC; cdr3_aa: CASSAGGKRYEQYF
cdr3_length: 14; clone_size: NA; j_call: TRBJ2-1; v_call: TRBV2; d_call: TRBD2; cdr3_nt: TGTGCCAGCTGGGGGGGTAATACCTACAATGAGCAGTTCTTC; cdr3_aa: CASWGGNTYNEQFF
cdr3_length: 15; clone_size: NA; j_call: TRBJ2-7; v_call: TRBV4-2; d_call: NA; cdr3_nt: TGTGCCAGCAGCCAAGGTGCCAGGGGAGGCGAAGAGCAGTACTTC; cdr3_aa: CASSQGARGGEEQYF
cdr3_length: 14; clone_size: few; j_call: TRBJ1-1; v_call: TRBV6-1; d_call: TRBD1; cdr3_nt: TGTGCCAGCAGTGAAACAGGGGAGAACACTGAAGCTTTCTTT; cdr3_aa: CASSETGENTEAFF
cdr3_length: 10; clone_size: few; j_call: TRBJ2-5; v_call: TRBV10-3; d_call: NA; cdr3_nt: TGTGCCATCACCGGGGAGACCCAGTACTTC; cdr3_aa: CAITGETQYF
cdr3_length: 18; clone_size: NA; j_call: TRBJ1-2; v_call: TRBV4-1; d_call: NA; cdr3_nt: TGCGCCAGCAGCCAAAAGGCCGGTCGGGGGTCTACTAACTATGGCTACACCTTC; cdr3_aa: CASSQKAGRGSTNYGYTF
cdr3_length: 16; clone_size: NA; j_call: TRBJ2-7; v_call: TRBV27; d_call: NA; cdr3_nt: TGTGCCAGCTGCCCGTTGGGGCAGGGGCGCACCTACGAGCAGTACTTC; cdr3_aa: CASCPLGQGRTYEQYF
cdr3_length: 15; clone_size: few; j_call: TRBJ2-7; v_call: TRBV30; d_call: TRBD1; cdr3_nt: TGTGCCTGGAGTGACCGGACAGGCTTCGTCTACGAGCAGTACTTC; cdr3_aa: CAWSDRTGFVYEQYF
cdr3_length: 14; clone_size: NA; j_call: TRBJ1-2; v_call: TRBV30; d_call: NA; cdr3_nt: TGTGCCTGGAGTGTAGCTGGAGGGAACTATGGCTACACCTTC; cdr3_aa: CAWSVAGGNYGYTF
cdr3_length: 14; clone_size: NA; j_call: TRBJ2-7; v_call: TRBV10-2; d_call: NA; cdr3_nt: TGCGCCAGCAGTGAGCTGGACAGTCAATACGAGCAGTACTTC; cdr3_aa: CASSELDSQYEQYF
cdr3_length: 15; clone_size: NA; j_call: TRBJ2-7; v_call: TRBV6-5; d_call: NA; cdr3_nt: TGTGCCAGCAGAGAGCTATGGGGGAGCTCCTACGAGCAGTACTTC; cdr3_aa: CASRELWGSSYEQYF
cdr3_length: 14; clone_size: NA; j_call: TRBJ1-2; v_call: TRBV28; d_call: TRBD1; cdr3_nt: TGTGCCAGCAGTTTGACAGGGGAAGAGTATGGCTACACCTTC; cdr3_aa: CASSLTGEEYGYTF
cdr3_length: 12; clone_size: once; j_call: TRBJ1-6; v_call: TRBV5-4; d_call: NA; cdr3_nt: TGTGCCAGCAGCCTCGATAATTCACCCCTCCACTTT; cdr3_aa: CASSLDNSPLHF
cdr3_length: 15; clone_size: NA; j_call: TRBJ2-1; v_call: TRBV24-1; d_call: TRBD2; cdr3_nt: TGTGCCACCAGACCCAGAGCGGGATCCTACAATGAGCAGTTCTTC; cdr3_aa: CATRPRAGSYNEQFF
cdr3_length: 15; clone_size: NA; j_call: TRBJ2-1; v_call: TRBV5-1; d_call: TRBD2; cdr3_nt: TGCGCCAGCAGCTTGTCTAGCGGAACCTACAATGAGCAGTTCTTC; cdr3_aa: CASSLSSGTYNEQFF
cdr3_length: 14; clone_size: NA; j_call: TRBJ1-2; v_call: TRBV7-9; d_call: TRBD1; cdr3_nt: TGTGCCAGCAGCTTGGGACAGGGGACATATGGCTACACCTTC; cdr3_aa: CASSLGQGTYGYTF
cdr3_length: 17; clone_size: NA; j_call: TRBJ2-2; v_call: TRBV4-2; d_call: TRBD2; cdr3_nt: TGTGCCAGCAGCCGCGGGGGACTAGCGGAAAACACCGGGGAGCTGTTTTTT; cdr3_aa: CASSRGGLAENTGELFF
cdr3_length: 16; clone_size: NA; j_call: TRBJ1-4; v_call: TRBV5-1; d_call: NA; cdr3_nt: TGCGCCAGCAAAACCCCCACAGGGAGGGCCAATGAAAAACTGTTTTTT; cdr3_aa: CASKTPTGRANEKLFF
cdr3_length: 17; clone_size: NA; j_call: TRBJ2-1; v_call: TRBV27; d_call: TRBD2; cdr3_nt: TGTGCCAGCAGTTTAAGACTAGCGGGGGCCTCCTACAATGAGCAGTTCTTC; cdr3_aa: CASSLRLAGASYNEQFF
cdr3_length: 15; clone_size: NA; j_call: TRBJ1-2; v_call: TRBV9; d_call: NA; cdr3_nt: TGTGCCAGCAGCCCTAGTGGCACATCTAACTATGGCTACACCTTC; cdr3_aa: CASSPSGTSNYGYTF
cdr3_length: 16; clone_size: NA; j_call: TRBJ2-7; v_call: TRBV7-2; d_call: TRBD2; cdr3_nt: TGTGCCAGCAGCCAATATATAGCGGGGGGCACCTACGAGCAGTACTTC; cdr3_aa: CASSQYIAGGTYEQYF
cdr3_length: 14; clone_size: NA; j_call: TRBJ2-1; v_call: TRBV28; d_call: TRBD1; cdr3_nt: TGTGCCAGCAGTTACAGGGGCTTAAACAATGAGCAGTTCTTC; cdr3_aa: CASSYRGLNNEQFF
cdr3_length: 16; clone_size: NA; j_call: TRBJ2-1; v_call: TRBV27; d_call: NA; cdr3_nt: TGTGCCAGCAGTCCCAATGCGGGGCGGGTTGGGGATGAGCAGTTCTTC; cdr3_aa: CASSPNAGRVGDEQFF
cdr3_length: 13; clone_size: NA; j_call: TRBJ2-1; v_call: TRBV5-8; d_call: NA; cdr3_nt: TGTGCCAGCAGGTTCCTAGCTCGCAATGAGCAGTTCTTC; cdr3_aa: CASRFLARNEQFF
cdr3_length: 15; clone_size: NA; j_call: TRBJ1-3; v_call: TRBV3-1/TRBV3-2; d_call: NA; cdr3_nt: TGTGCCAGCAGCCTACAAATCGGGGCTGGAAACACCATATATTTT; cdr3_aa: CASSLQIGAGNTIYF
cdr3_length: 15; clone_size: NA; j_call: TRBJ2-2; v_call: TRBV24-1; d_call: NA; cdr3_nt: TGTGCCACCAGTGATCATCACAAAAACACCGGGGAGCTGTTTTTT; cdr3_aa: CATSDHHKNTGELFF
cdr3_length: 12; clone_size: once; j_call: TRBJ2-2; v_call: TRBV6-5; d_call: NA; cdr3_nt: TGTGCCAGCAGTTACCTCCCCGGGGAGCTGTTTTTT; cdr3_aa: CASSYLPGELFF
cdr3_length: 13; clone_size: NA; j_call: TRBJ2-4; v_call: TRBV2; d_call: TRBD1; cdr3_nt: TGTGCCAGCAGGAGGGACAGGGGTTTCATTCAGTACTTC; cdr3_aa: CASRRDRGFIQYF
cdr3_length: 11; clone_size: NA; j_call: TRBJ2-3; v_call: TRBV9; d_call: NA; cdr3_nt: TGTGCCAGCAGCGAAGGAGATACGCAGTATTTT; cdr3_aa: CASSEGDTQYF
cdr3_length: 13; clone_size: NA; j_call: TRBJ2-1; v_call: TRBV5-1; d_call: NA; cdr3_nt: TGCGCCAGCAGCTTAACAGGCTACAATGAGCAGTTCTTC; cdr3_aa: CASSLTGYNEQFF
cdr3_length: 19; clone_size: NA; j_call: TRBJ1-5; v_call: TRBV19; d_call: TRBD1; cdr3_nt: TGTGCCAGTAGTATAGGAGAAGGGGACAGCCTATATAGCAATCAGCCCCAGCATTTT; cdr3_aa: CASSIGEGDSLYSNQPQHF